The clone carrying this T cell receptor (beta chain) has just one count. CDR3 length: 12 amino acids. V lost 7 bases and J 0 bases, leaving 5 bases between the germline ends. The data stem from a study of blood T cell repertoires in COVID-19. Study background: Sites in the United States, Italy and Spain provided acute and convalescent COVID-19 samples.

Authors' methods: Scientists estimated how many nucleated cells there were by amplifying reference gene primers. The table came from immunoSEQ multiplex PCR; TCRdb's copy has only in-frame clones and leaves some out. From that table come the V and J calls and clone size; the DNA was used to work out D and trimming. The sample consists of 180,000 or so clones, approximately 79% of them appearing once. Sequencing was done on a sample of peripheral blood. J is TRBJ2-3 and V is TRBV12-3 or TRBV12-4, with no clear D. The origin of this receptor is a man aged 45-65 years who had recovered from COVID-19. CDR3 in amino acids: CASTISTDTQYF. The CDR3 DNA reads as TGTGCCAGCACCATTAGCACAGATACGCAGTATTTT.